Here is one TCR beta chain with its context. Its target is not known. Trimming cost V 0 bases and J 4 bases; bases outside gene matches: 11. CDR1 is SNHLY and CDR2 is FYNNEI in the germline V gene. CDR3 length: 17 amino acids. PCR or immunohistochemistry showed mismatch repair deficiency in every enrolled patient. This record comes from a study of PD-1 blockade in mismatch repair-deficient tumors. Study as a whole: Enrolled about 2013-2017, patients had progressing, pretreated mismatch repair-deficient cancers of approximately 13 types.

The repertoire was sequenced with immunoSEQ multiplex PCR; TCRdb's copy has only in-frame clones and lacks some. The sample contains about 68,000 clones, about 78% of which appear only once. Study-level points and caveats: Rapid post-treatment expansion, then contraction, generally preceding radiologic response, marked tumor-resident clones.

This chain uses TRBV2 with TRBJ2-5, with 7 positions matching TRBD1. The sequence was collected from an adult with mismatch repair-deficient cancer. The specimen comprised peripheral blood, sampled 2 weeks after starting pembrolizumab. The CDR3 sequence: CASSEAWWAAGGETQYF. The CDR3 coding sequence is TGTGCCAGCAGTGAAGCATGGTGGGCGGCAGGGGGAGAGACCCAGTACTTC.